A single sample gave rise to the 18 T cell receptor beta chains below, sequenced in a study of blood T cell repertoires in COVID-19. The table came from immunoSEQ multiplex PCR; TCRdb's copy has only in-frame clones and leaves some out. This table has around 46,000 clones, roughly 77% appearing once. Sample: peripheral blood. The origin of the receptors is a human donor with active or convalescent COVID-19. The donor label of this sample is uncertain.

The chain has TRBV5-1 and TRBJ2-1, with TRBD1 identical over 7 bases. The CDR3 loop spans 14 amino acids. The germline V gene has CDR1 SGHRS and CDR2 YFSETQ. J was trimmed by 8 bases and V by 0 bases; bases with no gene match: 5. The CDR3 region is CASSLGQGGDEQFF. Here the CDR3 DNA reads TGCGCCAGCAGCTTGGGACAGGGTGGCGATGAGCAGTTCTTC.

J is TRBJ2-5 and V is TRBV3-1 (or the pseudogene TRBV3-2), with 11 bases fitting TRBD2. This CDR3 is built from 16 residues. Germline V gives CDR1 LGHDT, CDR2 YNNKEL (reference sequence). J lost 4 bases, V lost 4 bases, and 8 bases had no gene match. The CDR3 DNA reads as TGTGCCAGCAGCCCGCCCACTAGCGGGAGTTTAGAGACCCAGTACTTC. Protein product: CASSPPTSGSLETQYF.

A single count supports this clone. The J gene is TRBJ2-3, the V gene TRBV28; 8 positions agree with TRBD2. The ends lost 7 bases at V and 5 bases at J; junction bases unmatched: 11. CDR3 length: 15 residues. Germline-derived CDR1 and CDR2 are MDHEN and SYDVKM. Here the CDR3 DNA reads TGTGCCAGCACGCAAACCGGGAGGGGACAAGATACGCAGTATTTT. It encodes CASTQTGRGQDTQYF.

This chain connects TRBV24-1 to TRBJ2-1, with 9 bases aligning to TRBD2. The CDR3 spans 14 residues. V lost 9 bases and J lost 10; bases outside the gene matches: 12. Germline CDR1 is KGHDR and CDR2 is SFDVKD. The DNA for the CDR3 is TGTGCCACCGGCGGGGGACTAGCAGTTAAGGAGCAGTTCTTC. This gives the protein CATGGGLAVKEQFF.

This clone was observed a handful of times. Since a much larger clone is just one base distant, this may be a read error. Other DNA sequences from this sample encode an identical CDR3 as well. The CDR3, as DNA: TGTGCCAGCAGCGCCGGACCGGGCGGGGGGGACGAGCAGTACTTC. It is translated as CASSAGPGGGDEQYF. This rearrangement joins TRBV7-9 to TRBJ2-7; 9 bases fit TRBD2. CDR3 size: 15 residues. CDR1 and CDR2 from the germline V gene are SEHNR and FQNEAQ (reference sequence). V shed 5 bases and J 5 bases; nucleotides not matched to a gene: 10.

The V call is TRBV28, the J call TRBJ1-2; no reliable D call. Germline CDR1 MDHEN, CDR2 SYDVKM. V lost 3 bases, J lost 7 bases, and 6 bases lay in between. The CDR3 contains 11 residues. CDR3 bases: TGTGCCAGCAGTTTGCTCGGTGGCTACACCTTC. Residues: CASSLLGGYTF.

The rearrangement links TRBV6-7 to TRBJ2-2, with 8 bases fitting TRBD2. TRBV6-7 has ORF status, its function being uncertain. With V trimmed by 2 bases and J by 7 bases, 6 bases remained unmatched. The CDR3 is made up of 15 amino acids. For the CDR3, the DNA is TGTGCCAGCAGTTACGCCGGACTAGCCAGCGGGGAGCTGTTTTTT. Translation gives CASSYAGLASGELFF.

The CDR3 DNA reads TGCGCCAGCAGCTCCACCCTAGACTATGAGCAGTTCTTC. Translating it yields CASSSTLDYEQFF. The chain is built from TRBV5-1 and TRBJ2-1; D gene ambiguous. Trimming stripped 3 bases from V and 8 bases from J, with 12 bases between. This CDR3 contains 13 residues. CDR1 SGHRS and CDR2 YFSETQ come from the germline V gene.

This clone was picked up a small number of times. The chain recombines TRBV12-3 or TRBV12-4 with TRBJ1-2; D not certain. CDR3 length: 12 amino acids. V was clipped by 7 bases and J by 7 bases, with 13 bases between them. The CDR3 protein is CASNKAGAGYTF. CDR3 DNA sequence: TGTGCCAGCAATAAGGCGGGCGCTGGCTACACCTTC.

The V call is TRBV19, the J call TRBJ2-1; D ambiguous. Between the trimmed V and J ends, which lost 5 bases and 11 bases, there was a span of 28 bases. This CDR3 region has 17 residues. Per germline, CDR1 LNHDA and CDR2 SQIVND (reference sequence). This CDR3 is CASSFSTTASLSTQQFF. For the CDR3, the DNA is TGTGCCAGTAGTTTCAGTACCACCGCTAGTCTTTCTACACAGCAGTTCTTC.

The chain recombines TRBV28 with TRBJ1-2; D perhaps matches TRBD1 (6 bases). The length of the CDR3 is 19 residues. V was pared by 6 bases and J by 2 bases, with 28 bases between. The germline V gene encodes CDR1 MDHEN and CDR2 SYDVKM. CDR3 in amino acids: CASSDTAGTKGGGNYGYTF. For the CDR3, the DNA is TGTGCCAGCAGCGATACCGCCGGGACAAAAGGGGGTGGGAACTATGGCTACACCTTC.

This chain connects TRBV5-1 to TRBJ2-1, with D perhaps TRBD1 (7 bases). CDR1 SGHRS and CDR2 YFSETQ come from the germline V gene. The CDR3 covers 14 residues. V shed 4 bases and J shed 13 bases, with 21 bases lying between them. CDR3 protein: CASSGGTVTGHQFF. CDR3 bases: TGCGCCAGCAGCGGCGGGACAGTTACGGGACATCAGTTCTTC.

The rearrangement links TRBV28 to TRBJ1-5; D gene unclear. V lost 1 base to trimming and J lost 8 bases, with 12 bases between them. The length of the CDR3 is 14 residues. Germline V gene data show CDR1 as MDHEN and CDR2 as SYDVKM. The CDR3, as DNA: TGTGCCAGCAGTTTATATCCCTCATCGGAGCCCCAGCATTTT. The encoded protein is CASSLYPSSEPQHF. The entire variable domain, with the rest obtained from reference TRBV28 and TRBJ1-5, is as follows: DVKVTQSSRYLVKRTGEKVFLECVQDMDHENMFWYRQDPGLGLRLIYFSYDVKMKEKGDIPEGYSVSREKKERFSLILESASTNQTSMYLCASSLYPSSEPQHFGDGTRLSIL.

The chain recombines TRBV15 with TRBJ2-1; perhaps TRBD2 as D (6 bases). Deletions cut 0 bases from V and 2 bases from J, with 11 bases between. The CDR3 is 16 amino acids. Germline assignment: CDR1 LNHNV and CDR2 YYDKDF (reference sequence). The CDR3 here is CATSRDSTGAYNEQFF. The CDR3 bases are TGTGCCACCAGCAGAGATAGTACGGGAGCCTACAATGAGCAGTTCTTC.

This clone is medium-sized by share. The V call is TRBV2, the J call TRBJ1-5, with D unclear. Germline CDR1 is SNHLY and CDR2 is FYNNEI. V was pared by 6 bases and J by 0 bases, with 9 bases between. The CDR3 covers 14 residues. CDR3 DNA: TGTGCCAGCAGAGCAGGTCTTAGCAATCAGCCCCAGCATTTT. Protein: CASRAGLSNQPQHF.

The chain has TRBV7-6 and TRBJ1-1; 7 nucleotides line up with TRBD1. With V trimmed by 5 bases and J by 1 base, 10 bases remained unmatched. CDR3 length: 16 amino acids. Per germline, CDR1 SGHVS and CDR2 FNYEAQ. The CDR3 spells CASSVNYRGANTEAFF. DNA for the CDR3: TGTGCCAGCAGCGTTAATTACAGGGGAGCGAACACTGAAGCTTTCTTT.

The V gene is TRBV25-1, the J gene TRBJ1-2; D unclear. Trimming took off 1 base at V and 8 bases at J, with 8 bases between the two ends. The germline gives CDR1 MGHDK, CDR2 SYGVNS. CDR3 length: 12 amino acids. CDR3 nucleotide sequence: TGTGCCAGCAGTGAATCGGTAGTAGGCTACACCTTC. Translation gives CASSESVVGYTF.

The chain combines TRBV7-8 with TRBJ2-5; 9 nucleotides match TRBD1. V shed 6 bases and J 0 bases; nucleotides not matched to a gene: 8. This CDR3 comprises 16 residues. Germline lookup yields CDR1 SGHVS and CDR2 FQNEAQ. In DNA form, the CDR3 reads TGTGCCAGCAGAACAGGGGACAGGGAGTACCAAGAGACCCAGTACTTC. Translated: CASRTGDREYQETQYF.